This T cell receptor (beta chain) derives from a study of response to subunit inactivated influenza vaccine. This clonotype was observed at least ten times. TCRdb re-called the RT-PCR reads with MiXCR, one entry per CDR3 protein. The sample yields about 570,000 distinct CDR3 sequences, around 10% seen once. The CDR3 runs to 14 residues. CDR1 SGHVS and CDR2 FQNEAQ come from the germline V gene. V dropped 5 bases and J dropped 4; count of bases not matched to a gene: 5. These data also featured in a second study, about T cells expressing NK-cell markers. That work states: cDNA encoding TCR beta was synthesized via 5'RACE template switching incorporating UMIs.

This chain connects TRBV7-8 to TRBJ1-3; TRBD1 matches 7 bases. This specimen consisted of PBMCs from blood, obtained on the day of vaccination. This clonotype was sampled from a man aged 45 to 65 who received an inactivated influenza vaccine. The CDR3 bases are TGTGCCAGCAGCAAGGGACAGTCAGGAAACACCATATATTTT. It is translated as CASSKGQSGNTIYF.